This T cell receptor (beta chain) was captured in a study of regulatory and conventional T cells in RAG deficiency. CDR3 length: 16 residues. The V segment lost 2 bases and the J segment 1 base; nucleotides outside the gene matches: 5. In germline, CDR1 is SGDLS, CDR2 YYNGEE. A single count supports this clone. Antigen specificity is unknown. Profiling relied on immunoSEQ multiplex PCR, and the TCRdb table lists in-frame clones only, not all of them. The repertoire holds about 46,000 clones, with 70% to 90% as singletons. Study observations and caveats: These Omenn syndrome Treg sorts may hold peripherally activated cells instead. Omenn syndrome and CID/AS patients had roughly 100-fold fewer unique Treg TCR beta sequences, versus around 9.4-fold elsewhere. Omenn patients showed >90% Treg-Tconv overlap and shorter CDR3 lengths.

Blood CD4+ CD25-low CD127-high conventional T cells supplied the genomic DNA template. This sample was shared with a second study, whose subject was regulatory T cells. Per that paper: The PCR used 52 TRBV and 13 TRBJ primers. Patient repertoires had restricted TRB V-J pairs and skewed V and J usage, most in Tregs.

The sequence was obtained from a human donor in good health. The specimen was CD4+ effector T cells sorted from blood. The rearrangement links TRBV9 to TRBJ2-5, with 10 bases identical to TRBD2. CDR3 DNA sequence: TGTGCCAGCAGCGTCTCAGCGGGAGGGCCCCAAGAGACCCAGTACTTC. This encodes CASSVSAGGPQETQYF.